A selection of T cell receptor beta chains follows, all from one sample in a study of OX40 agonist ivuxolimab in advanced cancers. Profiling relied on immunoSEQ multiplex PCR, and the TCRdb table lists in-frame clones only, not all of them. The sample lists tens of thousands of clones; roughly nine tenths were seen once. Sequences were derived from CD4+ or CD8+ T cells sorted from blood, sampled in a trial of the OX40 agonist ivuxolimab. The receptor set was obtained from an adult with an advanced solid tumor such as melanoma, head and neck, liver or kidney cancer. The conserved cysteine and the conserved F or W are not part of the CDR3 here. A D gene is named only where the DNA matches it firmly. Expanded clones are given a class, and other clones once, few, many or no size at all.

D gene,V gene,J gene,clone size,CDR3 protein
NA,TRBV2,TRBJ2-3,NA,ATSPGTTRTDTQY
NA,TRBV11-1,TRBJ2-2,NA,ASSPGYGGTGELF
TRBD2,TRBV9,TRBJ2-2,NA,ASSDYGGSDTGELF
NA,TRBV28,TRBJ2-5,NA,ASSSPYGRHQETQY
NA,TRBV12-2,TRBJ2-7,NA,ASRLRLAGKEQY
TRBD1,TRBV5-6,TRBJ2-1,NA,ASSLGQGTNEQF
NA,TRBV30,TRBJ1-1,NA,AWRRGSTEAF
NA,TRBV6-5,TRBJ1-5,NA,ASRYMWEPQH
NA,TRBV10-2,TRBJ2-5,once,ASRPALTGRQETQY
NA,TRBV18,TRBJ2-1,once,ASSPRGNNEQF
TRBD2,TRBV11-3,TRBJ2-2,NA,ASSSHAGTRLTGELF
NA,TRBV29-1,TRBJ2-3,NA,SVQTPRVRTADTQY
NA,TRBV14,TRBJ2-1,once,ASSQGGANNEQF
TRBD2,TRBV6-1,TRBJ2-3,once,ASRAAGGPLDTQY
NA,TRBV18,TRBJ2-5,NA,ASRLGRSSQETQY
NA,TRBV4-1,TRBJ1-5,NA,ASSPTGNQPQH
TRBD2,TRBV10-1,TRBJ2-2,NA,ASSESSGTTTGELF
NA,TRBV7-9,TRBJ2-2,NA,ASSLAGGTGELF
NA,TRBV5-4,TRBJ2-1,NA,ASSSAGNSYNEQF
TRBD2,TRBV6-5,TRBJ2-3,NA,ASSYSSGGIDTQY
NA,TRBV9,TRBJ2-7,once,ASSPTTHASSYEQY
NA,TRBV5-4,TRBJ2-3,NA,ASSLTLSTDTQY
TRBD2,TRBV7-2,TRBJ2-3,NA,ASSPGLAVTDTQY
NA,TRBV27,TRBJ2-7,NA,ASSRSPGGGSGYEQY
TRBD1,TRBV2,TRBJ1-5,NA,ASRPGQGALQPQH
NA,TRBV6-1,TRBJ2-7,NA,ASTGADEQY
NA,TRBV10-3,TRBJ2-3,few,ASTGGPNRPDTQY
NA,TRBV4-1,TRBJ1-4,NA,ASSPRQVGTNEKLF
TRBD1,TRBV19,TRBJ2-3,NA,ASSPTGVGNTDTQY
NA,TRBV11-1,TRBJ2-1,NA,ASSLQTGRGLNEQF
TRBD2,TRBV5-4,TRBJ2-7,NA,ASSVAGGYPNYEQY
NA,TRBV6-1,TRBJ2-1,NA,ASSEAGRRALYNEQF
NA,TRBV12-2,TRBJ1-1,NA,ASRPSGKNTEAF
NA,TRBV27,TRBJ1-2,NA,ASSLSRQGYGYT
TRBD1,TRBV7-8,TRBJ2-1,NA,ASSSPGQGTYNEQF
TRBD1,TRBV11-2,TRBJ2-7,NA,ASRDRGKGFEQY
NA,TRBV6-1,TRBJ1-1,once,ASRRSTGGNTEAF
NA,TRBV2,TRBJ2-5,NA,ASSRGQTQETQY
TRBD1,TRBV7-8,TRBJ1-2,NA,ASSLTTGTVSSYT
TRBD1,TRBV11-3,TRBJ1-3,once,ASSPGQVPLSGNTIY
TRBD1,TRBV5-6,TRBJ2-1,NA,ASSRQGAKQF
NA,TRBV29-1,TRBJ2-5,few,SSLTSQETQY
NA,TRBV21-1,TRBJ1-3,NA,ASSKELVRAGNTIY
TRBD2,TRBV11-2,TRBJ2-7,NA,ASSLGLAGTEQY
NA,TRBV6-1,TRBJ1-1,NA,ASSESWGIEAF
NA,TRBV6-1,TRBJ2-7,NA,ASSLLGARYEQY